The 9 T cell receptor beta chains below come from one sample, sequenced in a study of CD8 T cells in Susac syndrome. Random hexamers were used to reverse transcribe 0.5 to 1 ug of RNA. Via MiXCR, TCRdb re-called the immunoSEQ multiplex PCR reads, giving one row per CDR3 protein. The data show about 150,000 distinct CDR3 sequences, around 95% seen once. What was sequenced was CD4+ T cells from PBMCs. Source of these receptors: a human donor with Susac syndrome.

This rearrangement joins TRBV11-1 to TRBJ2-1, with a weak D call TRBD2 (7 bases). CDR3 length equals 16 residues. The germline V gene has CDR1 SGHAT and CDR2 FQDESV (reference sequence). With 7 bases removed from V and 0 bases from J, the gap between germline ends came to 16 bases. The CDR3 protein is CASTPGAGASYNEQFF. DNA for the CDR3: TGTGCCAGCACCCCGGGGGCGGGGGCCTCCTACAATGAGCAGTTCTTC.

In this sample, this clonotype turned up once. The chain couples TRBV9 to TRBJ2-3; D perhaps matches TRBD2 (6 bases). The CDR3 totals 11 residues. Germline-derived CDR1 and CDR2 are SGDLS and YYNGEE. Written as DNA, the CDR3 is TGTGCTCCACCCACTGGGGGGACGCAGTATTTT. It translates to CAPPTGGTQYF.

This chain uses TRBV29-1 with TRBJ2-1, with D uncertain. Trimming removed 4 bases from V and 3 bases from J, with 4 bases in between. The CDR3 is 11 amino acids. CDR1 and CDR2 (germline): SQVTM, ANQGSEA. The CDR3 DNA is TGCAGCGTTGGGGTCTACAATGAGCAGTTCTTC. Amino acids: CSVGVYNEQFF.

CDR3 amino acids: CASSSADGTQYF. For the CDR3, the DNA is TGTGCCAGCAGCTCAGCCGATGGGACCCAGTACTTC. The chain has TRBV3-1 and TRBJ2-5; unclear D gene. V was pared by 5 bases and J by 7 bases, with 11 bases between. The CDR3 runs to 12 residues. Germline assignment: CDR1 LGHDT and CDR2 YNNKEL (reference sequence).

This rearrangement joins TRBV25-1 to TRBJ2-1, with D possibly matching TRBD1 (5 bases). V was shortened by 5 bases and J by 12 bases, with 11 bases between the two germline ends. CDR1 MGHDK and CDR2 SYGVNS come from the germline V gene. This CDR3 spans 11 amino acids. Here the CDR3 DNA reads TGTGCCAGCAGTCCCAGGGTACGGCAGTTCTTC. It codes for CASSPRVRQFF.

The chain recombines TRBV20-1 with TRBJ2-7, with D possibly being TRBD2 (5 bases). V lost 5 bases, J lost 6 bases, and 23 bases lay in between. The length of the CDR3 is 15 residues. Germline lookup yields CDR1 DFQATT and CDR2 SNEGSKA (reference sequence). The CDR3 region has the DNA TGCAGTGCTTTCAGTCTTCGGGGAGCCCTCGCCGAGCAGTACTTC. Its protein is CSAFSLRGALAEQYF.

The V and J genes are TRBV6-5 and TRBJ1-1; D possibly corresponds to TRBD1 (5 bases). The germline CDR1 and CDR2 sequences are MNHEY and SVGAGI. Trimming took off 5 bases at V and 5 bases at J, with 9 bases between the two ends. The CDR3 loop spans 12 amino acids. CDR3 sequence: CASSQGETEAFF. CDR3 DNA: TGTGCCAGCAGTCAAGGGGAGACTGAAGCTTTCTTT.

The V gene is TRBV9, the J gene TRBJ2-5; possible D gene TRBD1, 6 bases. V lost 4 bases and J 6 bases, leaving 13 bases between the germline ends. From germline, CDR1 is SGDLS and CDR2 YYNGEE. CDR3 length: 13 residues. The CDR3 sequence: CASSSTGLQTQYF. The CDR3 bases are TGTGCCAGCAGCTCCACAGGGCTACAGACCCAGTACTTC. Complete variable domain (other parts from reference TRBV9 and TRBJ2-5): DSGVTQTPKHLITATGQRVTLRCSPRSGDLSVYWYQQSLDQGLQFLIQYYNGEERAKGNILERFSAQQFPDLHSELNLSSLELGDSALYFCASSSTGLQTQYFGPGTRLLVL.

The chain links TRBV19 to TRBJ2-5; 8 bases match TRBD1. There are 15 residues in the CDR3. The germline CDR1 and CDR2 sequences are LNHDA and SQIVND (reference sequence). J lost 4 bases, V lost 1 base, and 5 bases had no gene match. The CDR3 nucleotides read TGTGCCAGTAGTATAGCACCGACAGGGGCAGAGACCCAGTACTTC. Encoded protein: CASSIAPTGAETQYF. The complete variable domain, with remaining parts taken from reference TRBV19 and TRBJ2-5, reads DGGITQSPKYLFRKEGQNVTLSCEQNLNHDAMYWYRQDPGQGLRLIYYSQIVNDFQKGDIAEGYSVSREKKESFPLTVTSAQKNPTAFYLCASSIAPTGAETQYFGPGTRLLVL.